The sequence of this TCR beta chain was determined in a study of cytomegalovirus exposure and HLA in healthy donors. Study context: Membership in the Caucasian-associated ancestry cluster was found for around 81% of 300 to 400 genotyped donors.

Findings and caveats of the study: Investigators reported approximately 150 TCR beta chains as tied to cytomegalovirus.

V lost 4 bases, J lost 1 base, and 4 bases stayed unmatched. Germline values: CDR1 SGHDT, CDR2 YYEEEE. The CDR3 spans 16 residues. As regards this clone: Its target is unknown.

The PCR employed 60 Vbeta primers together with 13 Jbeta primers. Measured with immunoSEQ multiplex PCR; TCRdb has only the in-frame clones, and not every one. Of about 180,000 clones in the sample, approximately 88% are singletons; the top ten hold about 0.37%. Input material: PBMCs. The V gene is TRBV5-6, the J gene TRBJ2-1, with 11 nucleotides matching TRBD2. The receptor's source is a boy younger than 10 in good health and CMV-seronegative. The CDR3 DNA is TGTGCCAGCAGCCCGGGACTAGCGGTATCCTACAATGAGCAGTTCTTC. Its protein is CASSPGLAVSYNEQFF.